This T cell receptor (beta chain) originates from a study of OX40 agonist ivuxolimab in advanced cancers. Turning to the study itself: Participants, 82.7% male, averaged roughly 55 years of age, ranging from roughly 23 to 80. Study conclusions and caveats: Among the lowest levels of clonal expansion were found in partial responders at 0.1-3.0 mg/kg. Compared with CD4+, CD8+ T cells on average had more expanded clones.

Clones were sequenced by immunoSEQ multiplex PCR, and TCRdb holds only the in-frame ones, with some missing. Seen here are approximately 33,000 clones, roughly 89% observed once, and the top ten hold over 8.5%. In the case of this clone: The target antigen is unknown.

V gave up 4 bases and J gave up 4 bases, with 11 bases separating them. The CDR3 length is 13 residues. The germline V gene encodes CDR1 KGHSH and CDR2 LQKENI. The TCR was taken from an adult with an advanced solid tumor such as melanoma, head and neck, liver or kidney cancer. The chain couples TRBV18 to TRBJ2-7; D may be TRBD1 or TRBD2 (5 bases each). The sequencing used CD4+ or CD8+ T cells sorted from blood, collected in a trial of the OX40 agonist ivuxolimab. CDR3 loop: CASSRGNGYEQYF. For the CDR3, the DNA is TGTGCCAGCTCACGGGGGAACGGGTACGAGCAGTACTTC.